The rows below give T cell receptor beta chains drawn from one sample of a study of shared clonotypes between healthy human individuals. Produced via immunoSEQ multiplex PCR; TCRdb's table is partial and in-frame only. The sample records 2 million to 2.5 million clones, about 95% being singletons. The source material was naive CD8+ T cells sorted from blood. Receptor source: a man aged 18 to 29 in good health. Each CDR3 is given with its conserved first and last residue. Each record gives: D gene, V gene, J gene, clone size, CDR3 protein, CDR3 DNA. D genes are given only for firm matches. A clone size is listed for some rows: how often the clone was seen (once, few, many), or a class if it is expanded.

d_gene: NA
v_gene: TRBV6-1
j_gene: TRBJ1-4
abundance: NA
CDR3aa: CASRGEKLFF
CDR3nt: TGTGCCAGCCGGGGTGAAAAACTGTTTTTT

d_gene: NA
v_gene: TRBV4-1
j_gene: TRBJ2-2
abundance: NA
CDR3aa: CASSFMYSNAGELFF
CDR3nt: TGCGCCAGCAGCTTTATGTATTCGAACGCCGGGGAGCTGTTTTTT

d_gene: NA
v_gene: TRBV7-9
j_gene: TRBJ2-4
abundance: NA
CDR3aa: CASSLGSGVAKNIQYF
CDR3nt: TGTGCCAGCAGCTTAGGGTCTGGGGTGGCCAAAAACATTCAGTACTTC

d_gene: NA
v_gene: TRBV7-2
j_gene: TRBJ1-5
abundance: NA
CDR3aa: CASSPGWVLSNQPQHF
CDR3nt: TGTGCCAGCAGTCCGGGCTGGGTTCTTAGCAATCAGCCCCAGCATTTT

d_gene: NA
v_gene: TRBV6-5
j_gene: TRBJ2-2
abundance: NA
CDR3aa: CASSYGVFTGELFF
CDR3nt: TGTGCCAGCAGTTACGGCGTATTCACCGGGGAGCTGTTTTTT

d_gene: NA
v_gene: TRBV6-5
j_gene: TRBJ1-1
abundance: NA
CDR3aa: CASKGGQLLNTEAFF
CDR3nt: TGTGCCAGCAAGGGTGGACAGCTGTTGAACACTGAAGCTTTCTTT

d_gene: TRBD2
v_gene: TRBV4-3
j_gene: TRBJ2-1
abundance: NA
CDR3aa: CASSPRLAGGSYNEQFF
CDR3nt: TGCGCCAGCAGCCCCCGACTAGCGGGAGGGTCTTACAATGAGCAGTTCTTC

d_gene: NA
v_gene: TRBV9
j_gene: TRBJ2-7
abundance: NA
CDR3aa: CASSVERTYEQYF
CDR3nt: TGTGCCAGCAGCGTAGAGAGGACCTACGAGCAGTACTTC

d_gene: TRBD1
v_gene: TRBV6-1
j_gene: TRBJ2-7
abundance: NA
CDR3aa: CASSDLTGTIPYEQYF
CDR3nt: TGTGCCAGCAGTGACCTGACAGGGACAATTCCCTACGAGCAGTACTTC

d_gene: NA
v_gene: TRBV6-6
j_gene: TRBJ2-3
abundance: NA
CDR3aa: CASSYSSMRGTDTQYF
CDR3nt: TGTGCCAGCAGTTACTCGAGTATGCGGGGCACAGATACACAGTATTTT

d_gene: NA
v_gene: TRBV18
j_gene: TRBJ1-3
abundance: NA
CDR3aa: CASSPPGGAGNTIYF
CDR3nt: TGTGCCAGCTCACCACCGGGAGGGGCTGGAAACACCATATATTTT

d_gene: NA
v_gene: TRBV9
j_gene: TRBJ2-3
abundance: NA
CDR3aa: CASSVVWGEDTQYF
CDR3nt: TGTGCCAGCAGCGTAGTTTGGGGGGAAGATACGCAGTATTTT

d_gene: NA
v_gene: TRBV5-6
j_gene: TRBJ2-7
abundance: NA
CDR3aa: CASSLGAASYEQYF
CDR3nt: TGTGCCAGCAGCTTGGGGGCCGCCTCCTACGAGCAGTACTTC

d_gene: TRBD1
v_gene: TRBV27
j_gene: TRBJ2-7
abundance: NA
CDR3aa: CASSGQGVTSEQYF
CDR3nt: TGTGCCAGCAGCGGACAGGGGGTAACGAGCGAGCAGTACTTC

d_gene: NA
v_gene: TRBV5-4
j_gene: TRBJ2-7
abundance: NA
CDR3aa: CASSLVVSGEQYF
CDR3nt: TGTGCCAGCAGCTTGGTGGTGAGCGGGGAGCAGTACTTC

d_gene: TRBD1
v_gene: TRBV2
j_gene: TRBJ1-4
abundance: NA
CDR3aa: CASSDPDRDVGATNEKLFF
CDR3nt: TGTGCCAGCAGTGATCCGGACAGGGACGTTGGGGCAACTAATGAAAAACTGTTTTTT

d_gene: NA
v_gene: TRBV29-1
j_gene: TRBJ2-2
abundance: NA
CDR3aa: CSVAGGNTGELFF
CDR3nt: TGCAGCGTTGCTGGGGGGAACACCGGGGAGCTGTTTTTT

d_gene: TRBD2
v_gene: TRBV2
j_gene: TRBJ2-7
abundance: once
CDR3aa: CASSEPSGVPSYEQYF
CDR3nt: TGTGCCAGCAGTGAGCCTAGCGGGGTTCCCTCCTACGAGCAGTACTTC

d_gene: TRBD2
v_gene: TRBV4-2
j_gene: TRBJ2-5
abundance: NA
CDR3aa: CASSRGPLAGGFNQETQYF
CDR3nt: TGTGCCAGCAGCCGCGGACCACTAGCGGGGGGCTTCAACCAAGAGACCCAGTACTTC

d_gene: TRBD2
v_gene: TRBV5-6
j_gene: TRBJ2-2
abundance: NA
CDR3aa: CASSLATSGVTGELFF
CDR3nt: TGTGCCAGCAGCTTGGCTACTAGCGGGGTCACCGGGGAGCTGTTTTTT

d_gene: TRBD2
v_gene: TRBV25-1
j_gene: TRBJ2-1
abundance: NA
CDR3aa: CASTPPLTSGVYNEQFF
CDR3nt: TGTGCCAGCACCCCCCCCCTCACTAGCGGAGTCTACAATGAGCAGTTCTTC

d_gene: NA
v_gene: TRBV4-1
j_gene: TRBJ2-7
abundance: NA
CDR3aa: CASSQDRTGEQYF
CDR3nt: TGCGCCAGCAGCCAAGACAGAACCGGCGAGCAGTACTTC

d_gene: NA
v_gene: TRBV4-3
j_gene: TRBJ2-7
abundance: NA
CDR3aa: CASSVDISGSQYF
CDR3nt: TGCGCCAGCAGCGTAGACATTAGTGGCTCGCAGTACTTC

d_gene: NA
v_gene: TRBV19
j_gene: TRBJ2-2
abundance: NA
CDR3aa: CASMPEEYTGELFF
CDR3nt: TGTGCCAGTATGCCGGAGGAGTACACCGGGGAGCTGTTTTTT

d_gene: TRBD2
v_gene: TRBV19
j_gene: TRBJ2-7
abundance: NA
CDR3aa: CASSIRTSGVRDEQYF
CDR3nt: TGTGCCAGTAGTATAAGGACTAGCGGGGTTCGCGACGAGCAGTACTTC

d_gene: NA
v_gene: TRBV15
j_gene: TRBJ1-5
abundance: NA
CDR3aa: CATSRGSIAEPQHF
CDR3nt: TGTGCCACCAGCAGAGGTTCCATCGCAGAGCCCCAGCATTTT

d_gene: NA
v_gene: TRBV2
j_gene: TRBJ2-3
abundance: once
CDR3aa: CASSGSGPRTDTQYF
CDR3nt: TGTGCCAGCAGTGGGAGCGGGCCTCGCACAGATACGCAGTATTTT

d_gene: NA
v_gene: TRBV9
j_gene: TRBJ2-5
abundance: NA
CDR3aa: CASSVEGVTQETQYF
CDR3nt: TGTGCCAGCAGCGTAGAGGGAGTGACTCAAGAGACCCAGTACTTC

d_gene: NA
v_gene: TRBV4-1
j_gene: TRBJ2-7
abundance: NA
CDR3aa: CASSQRQDTYEQYF
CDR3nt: TGCGCCAGCAGCCAGCGCCAGGACACCTACGAGCAGTACTTC

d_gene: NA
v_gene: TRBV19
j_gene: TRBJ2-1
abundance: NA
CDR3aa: CASSNEIYNEQFF
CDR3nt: TGTGCCAGTAGTAATGAGATCTACAATGAGCAGTTCTTC

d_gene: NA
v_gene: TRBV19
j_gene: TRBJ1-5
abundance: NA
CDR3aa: CASSIDNREPQHF
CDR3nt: TGTGCCAGTAGTATAGATAATAGGGAGCCCCAGCATTTT

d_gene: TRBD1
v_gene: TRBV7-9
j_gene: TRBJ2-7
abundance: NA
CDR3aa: CASSPPTGGGLTEQYF
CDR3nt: TGTGCCAGCAGCCCACCTACAGGGGGAGGCCTTACGGAGCAGTACTTC

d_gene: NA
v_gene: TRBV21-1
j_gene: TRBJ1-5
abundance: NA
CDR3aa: CASQTGGSNQPQHF
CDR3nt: TGTGCCAGCCAGACAGGGGGCAGCAATCAGCCCCAGCATTTT

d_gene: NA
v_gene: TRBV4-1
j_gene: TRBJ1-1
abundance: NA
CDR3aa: CASSQEGRMNTEAFF
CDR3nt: TGCGCCAGCAGCCAAGAGGGCAGAATGAACACTGAAGCTTTCTTT

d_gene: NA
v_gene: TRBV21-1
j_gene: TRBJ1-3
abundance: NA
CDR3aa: CASSKDRGCNTIYF
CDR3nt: TGTGCCAGCAGCAAGGACAGGGGTTGTAACACCATATATTTT

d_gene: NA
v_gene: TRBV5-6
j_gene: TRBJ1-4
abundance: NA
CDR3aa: CASSLDTSNEKLFF
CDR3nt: TGTGCCAGCAGCTTGGACACCAGCAATGAAAAACTGTTTTTT

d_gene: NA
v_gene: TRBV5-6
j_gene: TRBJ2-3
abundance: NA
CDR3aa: CASSPDSTDTQYF
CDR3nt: TGTGCCAGCAGCCCAGACTCGACAGATACGCAGTATTTT

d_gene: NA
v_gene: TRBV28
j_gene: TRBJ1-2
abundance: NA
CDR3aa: CASSLSRNYGYTF
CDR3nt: TGTGCCAGCAGTTTATCCAGAAACTATGGCTACACCTTC

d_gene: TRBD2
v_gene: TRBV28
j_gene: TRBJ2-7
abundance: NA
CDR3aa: CASSLAGGSYEQYF
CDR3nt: TGTGCCAGCAGTTTGGCGGGGGGGTCCTACGAGCAGTACTTC

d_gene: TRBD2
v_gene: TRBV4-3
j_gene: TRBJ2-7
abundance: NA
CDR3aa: CASSQDSGGSGGEQYF
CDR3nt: TGCGCCAGCAGCCAAGATAGCGGGGGCTCCGGAGGCGAGCAGTACTTC

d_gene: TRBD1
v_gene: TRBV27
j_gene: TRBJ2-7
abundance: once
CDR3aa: CASSQIGTGDWHEQYF
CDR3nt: TGTGCCAGCAGTCAAATCGGGACAGGGGATTGGCACGAGCAGTACTTC

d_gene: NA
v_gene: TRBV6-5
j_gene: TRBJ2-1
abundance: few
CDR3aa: CASSWGNEQFF
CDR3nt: TGTGCCAGCAGTTGGGGAAATGAGCAGTTCTTC

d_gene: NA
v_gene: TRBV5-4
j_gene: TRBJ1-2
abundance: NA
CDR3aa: CASSLDRANYGYTF
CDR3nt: TGTGCCAGCAGCTTGGACAGGGCAAACTATGGCTACACCTTC

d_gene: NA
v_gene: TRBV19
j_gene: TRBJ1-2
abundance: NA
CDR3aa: CASSIITTGGYTF
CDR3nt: TGTGCCAGTAGTATAATAACAACTGGTGGCTACACCTTC

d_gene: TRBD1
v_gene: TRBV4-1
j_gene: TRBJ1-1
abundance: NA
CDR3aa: CASSQGVEGAFTEAFF
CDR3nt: TGCGCCAGCAGCCAAGGGGTAGAGGGGGCTTTTACTGAAGCTTTCTTT

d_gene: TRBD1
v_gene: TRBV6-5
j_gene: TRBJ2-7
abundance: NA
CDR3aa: CASSRRTGDDEQYF
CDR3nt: TGTGCCAGCAGCCGCAGGACAGGGGACGACGAGCAGTACTTC

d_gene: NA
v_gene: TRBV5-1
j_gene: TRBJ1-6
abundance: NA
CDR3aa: CASSLAGVERLDSPLHF
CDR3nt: TGCGCCAGCAGCTTGGCCGGTGTGGAAAGACTCGATTCACCCCTCCACTTT

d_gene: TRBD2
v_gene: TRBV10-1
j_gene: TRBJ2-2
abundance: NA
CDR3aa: CASSEMSSGRTGELFF
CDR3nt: TGCGCCAGCAGTGAGATGTCTAGCGGCCGCACCGGGGAGCTGTTTTTT

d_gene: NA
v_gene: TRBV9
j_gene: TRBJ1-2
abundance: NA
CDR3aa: CASSVAIQTDLFYGYTF
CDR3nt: TGTGCCAGCAGCGTAGCTATTCAGACAGACCTTTTCTATGGCTACACCTTC

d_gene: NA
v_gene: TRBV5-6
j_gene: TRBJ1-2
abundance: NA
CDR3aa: CASSTTGNYGYTF
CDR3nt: TGTGCCAGCAGCACCACAGGGAACTATGGCTACACCTTC

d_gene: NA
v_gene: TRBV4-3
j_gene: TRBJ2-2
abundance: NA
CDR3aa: CASSQGSPTAGNTGELFF
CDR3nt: TGCGCCAGCAGCCAAGGGTCCCCCACCGCAGGGAACACCGGGGAGCTGTTTTTT

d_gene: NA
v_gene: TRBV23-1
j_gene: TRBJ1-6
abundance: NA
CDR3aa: CASSQSRSSYNSPLHF
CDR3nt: TGCGCCAGCAGTCAATCGAGGAGCTCCTATAATTCACCCCTCCACTTT

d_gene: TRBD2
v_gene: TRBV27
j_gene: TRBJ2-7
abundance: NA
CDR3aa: CASSTGTSGGDEQYF
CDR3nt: TGTGCCAGCAGCACGGGGACTAGCGGGGGCGACGAGCAGTACTTC

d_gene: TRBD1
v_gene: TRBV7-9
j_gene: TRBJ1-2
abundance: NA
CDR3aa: CASSSSGRTGVFYGYTF
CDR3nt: TGTGCCAGCAGCTCAAGCGGAAGGACAGGCGTTTTCTATGGCTACACCTTC

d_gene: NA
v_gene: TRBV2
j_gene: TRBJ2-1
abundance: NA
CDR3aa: CASRSALQGETFNEQFF
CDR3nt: TGTGCCAGCAGGAGCGCCCTCCAGGGCGAGACCTTCAATGAGCAGTTCTTC

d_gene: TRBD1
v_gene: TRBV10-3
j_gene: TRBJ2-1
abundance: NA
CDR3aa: CAISERTGNNEQFF
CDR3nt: TGTGCCATCAGTGAGCGGACAGGGAACAATGAGCAGTTCTTC

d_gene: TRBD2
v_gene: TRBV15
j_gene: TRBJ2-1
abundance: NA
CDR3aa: CATSRLAGDGNEQFF
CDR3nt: TGTGCCACCAGCCGACTAGCGGGAGATGGGAATGAGCAGTTCTTC